The 10 T cell receptor beta chains below all came from one sample that was sequenced in a study of T cell repertoires in cytomegalovirus infection. Which antigens these TCRs recognize remains unknown. TCRdb independently ran MiXCR on the reads; one entry per CDR3 protein. The sample carries 200,000 or so distinct CDR3 sequences, roughly two fifths recorded once. The sample was CD8+ T cells from cultured PBMCs, taken from culture after CMV antigen stimulation. Receptors originate from a human donor in good health (CMV status not recorded). Some clones in this sample may be carry-over from other donors' samples.

This chain joins TRBV28 and TRBJ1-4; D gene ambiguous. Germline V gene data show CDR1 as MDHEN and CDR2 as SYDVKM. The CDR3 is 15 amino acids. V was pared by 2 bases and J by 0 bases, with 7 bases between. The CDR3 bases are TGTGCCAGCAGTTTAAGGAGGACAACTAATGAAAAACTGTTTTTT. Its protein product is CASSLRRTTNEKLFF.

This chain links TRBV3-1 with TRBJ2-5; tentative D call: TRBD2 (6 bases). The CDR3 extends over 17 amino acids. Germline loops: CDR1 LGHDT, CDR2 YNNKEL (reference sequence). Trimming took off 0 bases at V and 1 base at J, with 15 bases between the two ends. The CDR3: CASSQDPGTPLQETQYF. CDR3 DNA: TGTGCCAGCAGCCAAGATCCCGGGACTCCTCTCCAAGAGACCCAGTACTTC.

The chain combines TRBV19 with TRBJ2-1; D could derive from TRBD1 or TRBD2 (6 bases each). The CDR3 consists of 13 residues. Germline CDR1 is LNHDA and CDR2 is SQIVND (reference sequence). V lost 7 bases and J lost 10, with 17 bases in between. In DNA form, the CDR3 reads TGTGCCAGTACCTGGGGGGCTAAGGGAGAGCAGTTCTTC. Its translation is CASTWGAKGEQFF.

The rearrangement joins TRBV18 to TRBJ1-1; perhaps TRBD1 as D (6 bases). V lost 4 bases and J lost 1, with 16 bases in between. Looked up from germline, CDR1 is KGHSH and CDR2 is LQKENI. The CDR3 extends over 16 amino acids. The CDR3 region is CASSQVRGQANTEAFF. The CDR3 DNA follows: TGTGCCAGCTCACAAGTACGGGGGCAGGCGAACACTGAAGCTTTCTTT.

The chain is built from TRBV28 and TRBJ2-7; 9 positions match TRBD1. Per germline, CDR1 MDHEN and CDR2 SYDVKM. After removal of 6 bases from V and 2 bases from J, the junction contained 5 bases not matched to a gene. The CDR3 sequence is 14 residues long. CDR3 DNA sequence: TGTGCCAGCAGGGGACAGGGCGACCCCTACGAGCAGTACTTC. Translated, it gives CASRGQGDPYEQYF.

A remark on this clonotype: A read error may account for a junction end that differs from germline. The chain employs TRBV2 and TRBJ1-1; no clear D gene. CDR1 and CDR2 from the germline V gene are SNHLY and FYNNEI. This CDR3 is 12 amino acids long. The CDR3: CTSLRSNTEAFF. The DNA of the CDR3 is TGTACCAGCCTCCGTTCGAACACTGAAGCTTTCTTT.

This clonotype came up many times. V usage is TRBV7-6 and J usage is TRBJ2-3; D gene ambiguous. V was clipped by 1 base and J by 2 bases, with 4 bases between them. The V gene's germline CDR1 is SGHVS and CDR2 FNYEAQ. This CDR3 spans 13 amino acids. The CDR3 DNA reads as TGTGCCAGCAGCTTAGAAAACACAGATACGCAGTATTTT. It yields the protein CASSLENTDTQYF.

This clonotype has only a few counts. The J gene is TRBJ2-2, the V gene TRBV27; D remains ambiguous. The CDR3 covers 13 residues. V shed 3 bases and J shed 4 bases, with 6 bases lying between them. Per the germline V gene, CDR1 is MNHEY and CDR2 is SMNVEV (reference sequence). CDR3 loop: CASSLKGTGELFF. The CDR3 region has the DNA TGTGCCAGCAGTTTGAAGGGCACCGGGGAGCTGTTTTTT.

This clonotype was found many times. The rearrangement joins TRBV6-1 to TRBJ2-1; D gene unclear. Germline CDR1 is MNHNS and CDR2 is SASEGT. The CDR3 extends over 12 amino acids. Between the trimmed V and J ends, which lost 4 bases and 7 bases, there was a span of 8 bases. This chain's CDR3 is CASSVERNEQFF. The DNA of the CDR3 is TGTGCCAGCAGTGTCGAGAGGAATGAGCAGTTCTTC.

This chain joins TRBV19 and TRBJ2-5; D unclear. The V and J ends lost 5 bases and 1 base respectively, with 11 bases between them. The CDR3 is 14 amino acids. Per germline, CDR1 LNHDA and CDR2 SQIVND (reference sequence). The CDR3 DNA sequence: TGTGCCAGTAGTGGGCGGTGGGTCCAAGAGACCCAGTACTTC. Translation gives CASSGRWVQETQYF.